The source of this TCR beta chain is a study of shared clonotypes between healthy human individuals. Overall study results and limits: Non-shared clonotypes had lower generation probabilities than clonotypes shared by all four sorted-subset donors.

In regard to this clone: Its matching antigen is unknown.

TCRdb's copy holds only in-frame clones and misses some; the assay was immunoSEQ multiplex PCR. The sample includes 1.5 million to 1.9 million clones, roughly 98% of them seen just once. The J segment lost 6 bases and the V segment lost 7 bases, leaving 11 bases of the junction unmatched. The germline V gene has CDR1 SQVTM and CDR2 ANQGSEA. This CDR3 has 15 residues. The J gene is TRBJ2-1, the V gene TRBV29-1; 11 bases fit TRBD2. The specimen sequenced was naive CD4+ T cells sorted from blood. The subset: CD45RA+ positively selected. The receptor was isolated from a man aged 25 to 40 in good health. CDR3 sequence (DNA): TGCAGCGCCTCCGGGACTAGCGGAATCGTCAATGAGCAGTTCTTC. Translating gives CSASGTSGIVNEQFF.